A single sample is the source of the 28 T cell receptor beta chains below, sequenced in a study of T cells in Graves' hyperthyroidism and ophthalmopathy. It was RNA transcripts that yielded the amplified TCR beta CDR3 regions. Researchers ran a first-round RT-PCR on the TCR CDR3 using the HTBI primer set. MiXCR, applied by TCRdb to the multiplex PCR reads, yields one record per CDR3 protein. Here the sample spans 500,000 to 600,000 distinct CDR3 sequences, about 43% being singletons. The specimen was peripheral blood or thyroid tissue (not recorded which). Source of these receptors: a woman aged 18-29 years with Graves' hyperthyroidism.

The chain couples TRBV5-1 to TRBJ2-7, with TRBD2 matching 10 bases. Trimming took 4 bases from V and 4 from J; bases not matched to a gene: 5. The CDR3 contains 14 residues. In germline, CDR1 is SGHRS, CDR2 YFSETQ. The CDR3 reads CASSQTSGRYEQYF. The CDR3 DNA is TGCGCCAGCAGCCAGACTAGCGGGCGTTACGAGCAGTACTTC.

This clonotype was counted between two and nine times. This chain uses TRBV6-1 with TRBJ2-2; D gene unclear. The CDR3 has 14 amino acids. Germline-derived CDR1 and CDR2 are MNHNS and SASEGT. V dropped 4 bases and J dropped 5 bases, with 11 bases sitting between them. CDR3 sequence (DNA): TGTGCCAGCAGTGGTTTTTCTACGACCGGGGAGCTGTTTTTT. Translating gives CASSGFSTTGELFF.

The CDR3: CSVGGQGISGYGYTF. CDR3 in DNA: TGCAGCGTTGGGGGACAGGGAATTTCTGGCTATGGCTACACCTTC. The chain combines TRBV29-1 with TRBJ1-2; 9 bases align to TRBD1. The CDR3 is 15 residues long. Germline values: CDR1 SQVTM, CDR2 ANQGSEA. J lost 4 bases, V lost 4 bases, and 10 bases had no gene match.

This clonotype showed up many times. The chain employs TRBV19 and TRBJ2-5, with D perhaps matching TRBD2 (5 bases). The germline gives CDR1 LNHDA, CDR2 SQIVND (reference sequence). Trimming cost V 5 bases and J 5 bases, with 18 bases left between them. The CDR3 loop spans 15 amino acids. CDR3 amino acids: CASSPRGPSHETQYF. The CDR3 DNA reads as TGTGCCAGTAGTCCCAGAGGGCCCAGCCATGAGACCCAGTACTTC.

This chain connects TRBV19 to TRBJ1-1, with 8 bases identical to TRBD1. Looked up from germline, CDR1 is LNHDA and CDR2 is SQIVND (reference sequence). After removal of 4 bases from V and 7 bases from J, the junction contained 5 bases not matched to a gene. The CDR3 sequence is 13 residues long. Written as DNA, the CDR3 is TGTGCCAGTAGTACCAGGGGGCTTAATGAAGCTTTCTTT. This encodes CASSTRGLNEAFF.

J is TRBJ1-5 and V is TRBV10-2; no clear D gene. Trimming shortened V by 0 bases and J by 0 bases, and 6 bases separated the two germline ends. The CDR3 totals 15 residues. Germline CDR1 is WSHSY and CDR2 is SAAADI. This chain's CDR3 is CASSESKLSNQPQHF. CDR3 coding DNA: TGCGCCAGCAGTGAGTCGAAGCTTAGCAATCAGCCCCAGCATTTT.

This clonotype was detected ten times or more. The chain combines TRBV18 with TRBJ2-7, with a possible D match to TRBD2 (5 bases). The V end was cut by 0 bases, the J end by 3 bases, with 9 bases between. CDR1 is KGHSH and CDR2 is LQKENI in the germline V gene. The CDR3 consists of 14 residues. The CDR3 here is CASSPPRALYEQYF. DNA for the CDR3: TGTGCCAGCTCACCACCGAGGGCCCTCTACGAGCAGTACTTC.

This clonotype was detected only a few times. V is TRBV10-3 and J is TRBJ1-3; 7 bases map to TRBD1. V lost 9 bases to trimming and J lost 2 bases; unmatched junction nucleotides: 4. CDR3 length: 13 amino acids. In germline, CDR1 is ENHRY, CDR2 SYGVKD. The CDR3 sequence is CAITTGTGNTIYF. The CDR3 DNA reads TGTGCCATTACGACAGGGACTGGAAACACCATATATTTT.

This clonotype came up once. This sequence joins TRBV20-1 and TRBJ2-2; 12 bases match TRBD2. V was clipped by 2 bases and J by 2 bases; unmatched bases: 9. Germline V CDR1 and CDR2: DFQATT, SNEGSKA (reference sequence). The CDR3 loop spans 18 amino acids. The CDR3 reads CSARRGLAGTTNTGELFF. The CDR3, as DNA: TGCAGTGCTAGAAGAGGACTAGCGGGAACTACCAACACCGGGGAGCTGTTTTTT.

CDR3 nucleotides: TGTGCCATCAGCGCCGGGACAGGGGACCACGAGCAGTACTTC. It specifies CAISAGTGDHEQYF. The genes are TRBV10-3 and TRBJ2-7; 10 bases line up with TRBD1. The V gene end was trimmed by 6 bases and the J gene end by 5 bases; junction bases not matched to a gene: 7. Per the germline V gene, CDR1 is ENHRY and CDR2 is SYGVKD. The CDR3 is 14 residues long.

As to this clonotype: Since a much larger clone is just one base distant, this may be a read error. V is TRBV7-2 and J is TRBJ2-3; no clear D gene. CDR3 length equals 12 residues. CDR1 SGHTA and CDR2 FQGNSA come from the germline V gene. CDR3 region: CAGSQSPEMGYF. CDR3 DNA: TGTGCCGGCAGCCAATCGCCAGAGATGGGGTATTTT.

This clonotype was recorded at least ten times. V gene TRBV6-1 combines with J gene TRBJ1-1, with D possibly being TRBD1 (6 bases). This CDR3 has 14 amino acids. Trimming pared 7 bases from V and 3 bases from J, leaving 15 bases between. From germline, CDR1 is MNHNS and CDR2 SASEGT. CDR3 region: CASTLTGEDTEAFF. The CDR3 DNA is TGTGCCAGCACTCTGACAGGAGAAGACACTGAAGCTTTCTTT.

This clonotype was found a few times. The rearrangement uses TRBV7-6 and TRBJ2-3; D gene ambiguous. Trimming pared 3 bases from V and 5 bases from J, leaving 6 bases between. The CDR3 loop spans 12 amino acids. CDR1 and CDR2 (germline): SGHVS, FNYEAQ. The CDR3 spells CASSFNEDTQYF. The DNA of the CDR3 is TGTGCCAGCAGCTTTAATGAAGATACGCAGTATTTT.

Written as DNA, the CDR3 is TGTGCCAGCAGTGAAGCTGAGGACAGGGGCGATGAAAAACTGTTTTTT. Translation: CASSEAEDRGDEKLFF. V is TRBV6-1 and J is TRBJ1-4, with 9 bases lining up with TRBD1. V lost 0 bases and J lost 6; bases outside the gene matches: 5. The germline V gene has CDR1 MNHNS and CDR2 SASEGT. The CDR3 loop spans 16 amino acids.

Ten or more counts support this clonotype. The chain links TRBV7-2 to TRBJ2-7; no firm D call. This CDR3 contains 11 residues. Germline lookup yields CDR1 SGHTA and CDR2 FQGNSA. Trimming took off 5 bases at V and 3 bases at J, with 5 bases between the two ends. As DNA, the CDR3 is TGTGCCAGCAGCGAGAACTACGAGCAGTACTTC. Its protein product is CASSENYEQYF.

V gene TRBV20-1 combines with J gene TRBJ1-5; tentatively, D is TRBD1 (5 bases). From germline, CDR1 is DFQATT and CDR2 SNEGSKA (reference sequence). This CDR3 is 12 amino acids long. The V end lost 2 bases, the J end lost 4 bases, and 6 bases lay between the germline ends. The CDR3 sequence is CSARRQNQPQHF. Written as DNA, the CDR3 is TGCAGTGCTAGAAGACAGAATCAGCCCCAGCATTTT.

The table lists this clonotype with a count of one. The chain recombines TRBV2 with TRBJ2-1; D may match TRBD1 or TRBD2 (5 bases each). The CDR3 runs 13 residues. Trimming took 4 bases from V and 12 from J, leaving 16 bases between them. Germline CDR1 SNHLY, CDR2 FYNNEI. CDR3 amino acids: CASSGEGRGVQFF. CDR3 DNA sequence: TGTGCCAGCAGTGGGGAAGGTAGGGGAGTGCAGTTCTTC.

The genes are TRBV29-1 and TRBJ1-5; D is perhaps TRBD1 (5 bases). The CDR3 is 11 residues long. Trimming removed 6 bases at V and 14 bases at J, with 17 bases between. Germline V gene sequence: CDR1 SQVTM, CDR2 ANQGSEA. The CDR3 here is CSVTSGIYEHF. In nucleotides, the CDR3 is TGCAGCGTGACATCAGGGATCTACGAGCATTTT.

This rearrangement joins TRBV29-1 to TRBJ1-5; possibly TRBD1 for D (5 bases). Germline V gene data show CDR1 as SQVTM and CDR2 as ANQGSEA. The CDR3 has 12 amino acids. With 8 bases removed from V and 6 bases from J, the gap between germline ends came to 14 bases. This CDR3 is CSSYAGGQPQHF. DNA of the CDR3: TGCAGCAGCTATGCCGGGGGTCAGCCCCAGCATTTT.

The chain couples TRBV20-1 to TRBJ2-2; 12 bases agree with TRBD2. V lost 4 bases, J lost 4 bases, and 4 bases stayed unmatched. CDR3 size: 15 residues. Germline values: CDR1 DFQATT, CDR2 SNEGSKA (reference sequence). In DNA, the CDR3 is TGCAGTGCTACCGTGACTAGCGGGAGCACCGGGGAGCTGTTTTTT. It encodes CSATVTSGSTGELFF.

V usage is TRBV5-1 and J usage is TRBJ2-5, with 8 bases lining up with TRBD2. V was pared by 4 bases and J by 5 bases, with 10 bases of the junction left unmatched. The germline CDR1 and CDR2 sequences are SGHRS and YFSETQ. The CDR3 consists of 15 residues. The CDR3 is CASSAGGPTDETQYF. The CDR3 nucleotides are TGCGCCAGCAGCGCGGGGGGTCCGACGGATGAGACCCAGTACTTC. The complete variable domain, with remaining parts taken from reference TRBV5-1 and TRBJ2-5, reads KAGVTQTPRYLIKTRGQQVTLSCSPISGHRSVSWYQQTPGQGLQFLFEYFSETQRNKGNFPGRFSGRQFSNSRSEMNVSTLELGDSALYLCASSAGGPTDETQYFGPGTRLLVL.

This clonotype was found a few times. This chain joins TRBV7-2 and TRBJ2-1, with a tentative D call TRBD2 (5 bases). The V end was cut by 5 bases, the J end by 2 bases, with 13 bases between. The CDR3 contains 15 residues. The germline CDR1 and CDR2 sequences are SGHTA and FQGNSA. The CDR3 DNA follows: TGTGCCAGCAGCCCCAGCGACTACGCCTACAATGAGCAGTTCTTC. Protein product: CASSPSDYAYNEQFF.

This clonotype appeared many times. This sequence joins TRBV7-8 and TRBJ2-7, with D perhaps assigned TRBD1 or TRBD2 (5 bases each). CDR1 is SGHVS and CDR2 is FQNEAQ in the germline V gene. V lost 2 bases to trimming and J lost 0 bases, with 14 bases between them. CDR3 size: 16 residues. The CDR3 sequence: CASSLRGRRSSYEQYF. As DNA, the CDR3 is TGTGCCAGCAGCTTAAGGGGCAGGAGGAGCTCCTACGAGCAGTACTTC.

This chain links TRBV25-1 with TRBJ2-5, with 13 bases that match TRBD2. The V gene's germline CDR1 is MGHDK and CDR2 SYGVNS. Trimming at V came to 3 bases and at J to 5 bases, leaving 6 bases not matched to a gene. The CDR3 runs 16 residues. The CDR3, as DNA: TGTGCCAGCAGTGAGACCGGACTAGCGGGAGACGAGACCCAGTACTTC. Translating it yields CASSETGLAGDETQYF.

This clonotype was detected ten times or more. J is TRBJ1-1 and V is TRBV11-3; D unclear. The CDR3 is 13 residues long. V was pared by 2 bases and J by 6 bases, with 10 bases between. The V gene's germline CDR1 is SGHNT and CDR2 YENEEA. The CDR3 region is CASSLSSLSEAFF. In DNA form, the CDR3 reads TGTGCCAGCAGCTTATCTTCGCTCTCTGAAGCTTTCTTT.

This clonotype was found many times. The chain has TRBV19 and TRBJ2-2; D is unclear. Germline CDR1 and CDR2: LNHDA and SQIVND (reference sequence). The CDR3 covers 14 residues. The V gene lost 5 bases and the J gene lost 3 bases, with 10 bases spanning the gap. The CDR3 DNA reads as TGTGCCAGTAGTCGCGGTGAGGACACCGGGGAGCTGTTTTTT. Translated, it gives CASSRGEDTGELFF.

The genes are TRBV7-6 and TRBJ2-7; weak D call: TRBD2 (6 bases). CDR1 and CDR2 (germline): SGHVS, FNYEAQ. This CDR3 is 15 amino acids long. CDR3: CARLWGGTDSYEQYF. The DNA for the CDR3 is TGTGCTAGACTCTGGGGCGGGACGGACTCCTACGAGCAGTACTTC. Together with reference TRBV7-6 and TRBJ2-7, the CDR3 gives the full variable domain: GAGVSQSPRYKVTKRGQDVALRCDPISGHVSLYWYRQALGQGPEFLTYFNYEAQQDKSGLPNDRFSAERPEGSISTLTIQRTEQRDSAMYRCARLWGGTDSYEQYFGPGTRLTVT.

The J gene is TRBJ1-6, the V gene TRBV10-3, with unresolved D. Germline assignment: CDR1 ENHRY and CDR2 SYGVKD. V was clipped by 7 bases and J by 10 bases, with 17 bases between them. CDR3 length: 14 residues. Here the CDR3 reads CAITEGIWESPLHF. In DNA, the CDR3 is TGTGCCATCACCGAAGGTATTTGGGAATCACCCCTCCACTTT.